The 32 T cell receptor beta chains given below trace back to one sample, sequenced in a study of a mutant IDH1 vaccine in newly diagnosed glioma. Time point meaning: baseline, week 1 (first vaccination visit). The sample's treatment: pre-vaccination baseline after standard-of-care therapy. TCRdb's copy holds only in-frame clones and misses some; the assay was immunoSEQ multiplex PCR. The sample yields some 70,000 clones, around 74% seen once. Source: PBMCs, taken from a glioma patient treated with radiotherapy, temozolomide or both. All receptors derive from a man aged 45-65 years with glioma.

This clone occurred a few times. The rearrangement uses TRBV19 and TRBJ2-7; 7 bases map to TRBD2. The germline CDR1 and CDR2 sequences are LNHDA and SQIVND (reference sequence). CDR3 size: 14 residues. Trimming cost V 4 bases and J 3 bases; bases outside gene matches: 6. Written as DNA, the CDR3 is TGTGCCAGTAGTAGACTAGCAACAGTCTACGAGCAGTACTTC. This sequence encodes CASSRLATVYEQYF.

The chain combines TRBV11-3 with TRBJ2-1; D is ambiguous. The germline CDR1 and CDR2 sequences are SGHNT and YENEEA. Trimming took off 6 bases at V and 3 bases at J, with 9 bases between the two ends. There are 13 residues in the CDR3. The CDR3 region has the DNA TGTGCCAGCAGTCTGAGTGGCTACAATGAGCAGTTCTTC. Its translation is CASSLSGYNEQFF.

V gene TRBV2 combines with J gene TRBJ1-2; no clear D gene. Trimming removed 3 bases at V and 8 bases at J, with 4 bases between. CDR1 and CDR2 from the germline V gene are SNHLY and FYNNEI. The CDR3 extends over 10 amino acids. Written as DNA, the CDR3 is TGTGCCAGCAGTGAGGACGGCTACACCTTC. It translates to CASSEDGYTF.

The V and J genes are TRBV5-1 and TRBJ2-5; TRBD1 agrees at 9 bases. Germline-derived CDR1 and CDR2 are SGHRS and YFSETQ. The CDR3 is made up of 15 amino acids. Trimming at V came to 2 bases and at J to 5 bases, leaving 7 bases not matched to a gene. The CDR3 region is CASSFNTGGAETQYF. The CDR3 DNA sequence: TGCGCCAGCAGCTTTAACACAGGGGGCGCGGAGACCCAGTACTTC.

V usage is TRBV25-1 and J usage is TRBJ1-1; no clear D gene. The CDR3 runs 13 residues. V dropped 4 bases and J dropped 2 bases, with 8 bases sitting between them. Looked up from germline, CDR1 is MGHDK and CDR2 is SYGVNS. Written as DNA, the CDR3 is TGTGCCAGCAGTGCGCCACCCAACACTGAAGCTTTCTTT. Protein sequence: CASSAPPNTEAFF.

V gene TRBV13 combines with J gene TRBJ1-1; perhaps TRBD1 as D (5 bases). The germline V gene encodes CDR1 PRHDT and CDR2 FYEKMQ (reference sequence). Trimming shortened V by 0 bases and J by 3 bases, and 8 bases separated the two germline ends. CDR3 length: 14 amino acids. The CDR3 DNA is TGTGCCAGCAGCTTAGGAGAGGGGTACACTGAAGCTTTCTTT. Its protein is CASSLGEGYTEAFF.

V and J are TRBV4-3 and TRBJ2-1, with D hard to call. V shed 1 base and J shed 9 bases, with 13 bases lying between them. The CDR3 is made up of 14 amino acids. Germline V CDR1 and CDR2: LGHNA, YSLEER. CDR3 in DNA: TGCGCCAGCAGCCAAGGAGTGGAATTTGGTGAGCAGTTCTTC. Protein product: CASSQGVEFGEQFF.

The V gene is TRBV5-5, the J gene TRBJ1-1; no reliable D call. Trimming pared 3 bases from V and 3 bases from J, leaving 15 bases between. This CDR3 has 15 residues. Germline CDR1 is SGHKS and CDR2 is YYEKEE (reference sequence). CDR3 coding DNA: TGTGCCAGCAGCTCCCTGCCGGGGAGGGACACTGAAGCTTTCTTT. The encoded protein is CASSSLPGRDTEAFF.

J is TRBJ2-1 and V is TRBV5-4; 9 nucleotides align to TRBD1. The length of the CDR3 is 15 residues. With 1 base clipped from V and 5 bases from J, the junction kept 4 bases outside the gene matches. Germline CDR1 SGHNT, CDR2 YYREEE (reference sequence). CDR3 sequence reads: CASSLWGQGNNEQFF. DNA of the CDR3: TGTGCCAGCAGCTTGTGGGGACAGGGTAACAATGAGCAGTTCTTC.

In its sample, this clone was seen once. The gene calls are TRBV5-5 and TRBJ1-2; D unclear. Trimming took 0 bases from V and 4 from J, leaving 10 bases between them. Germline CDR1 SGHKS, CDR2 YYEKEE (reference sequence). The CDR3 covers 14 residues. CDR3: CASSLGGQSYGYTF. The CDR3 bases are TGTGCCAGCAGCTTGGGTGGGCAATCCTATGGCTACACCTTC.

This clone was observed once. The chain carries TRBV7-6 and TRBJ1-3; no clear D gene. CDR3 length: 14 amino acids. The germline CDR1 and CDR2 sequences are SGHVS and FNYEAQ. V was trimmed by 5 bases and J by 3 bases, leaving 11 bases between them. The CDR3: CASSQFGVGNTIYF. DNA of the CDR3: TGTGCCAGCAGCCAATTCGGAGTTGGAAACACCATATATTTT.

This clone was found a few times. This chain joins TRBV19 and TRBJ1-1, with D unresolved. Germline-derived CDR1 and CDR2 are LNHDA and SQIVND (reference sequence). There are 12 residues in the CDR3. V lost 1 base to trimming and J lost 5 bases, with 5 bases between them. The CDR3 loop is CASSIAGTEAFF. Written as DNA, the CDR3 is TGTGCCAGTAGTATAGCTGGGACTGAAGCTTTCTTT.

CDR3 amino acids: CASKRTGAGNEQFF. In DNA form, the CDR3 reads TGTGCCAGCAAACGGACAGGGGCCGGCAATGAGCAGTTCTTC. The rearrangement links TRBV6-5 to TRBJ2-1; 9 bases match TRBD1. Germline V gene sequence: CDR1 MNHEY, CDR2 SVGAGI. The CDR3 extends over 14 amino acids. J was trimmed by 6 bases and V by 7 bases; bases with no gene match: 7.

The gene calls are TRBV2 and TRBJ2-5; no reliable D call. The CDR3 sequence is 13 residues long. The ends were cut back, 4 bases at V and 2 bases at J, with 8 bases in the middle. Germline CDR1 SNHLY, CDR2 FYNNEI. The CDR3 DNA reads TGTGCCAGCAGTGGGGAAGTTCAAGAGACCCAGTACTTC. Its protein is CASSGEVQETQYF.

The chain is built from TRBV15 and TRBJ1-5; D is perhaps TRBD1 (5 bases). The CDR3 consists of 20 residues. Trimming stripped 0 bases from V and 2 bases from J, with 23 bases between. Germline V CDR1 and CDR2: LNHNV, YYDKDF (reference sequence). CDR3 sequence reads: CATSRDRQGRGLFGNQPQHF. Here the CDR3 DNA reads TGTGCCACCAGCAGAGATCGTCAGGGTCGAGGGCTATTCGGCAATCAGCCCCAGCATTTT.

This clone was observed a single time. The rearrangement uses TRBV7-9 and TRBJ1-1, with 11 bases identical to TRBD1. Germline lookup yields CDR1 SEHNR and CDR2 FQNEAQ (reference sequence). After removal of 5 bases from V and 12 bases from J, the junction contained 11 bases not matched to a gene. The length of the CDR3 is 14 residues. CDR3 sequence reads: CASSPDGDRGRSFF. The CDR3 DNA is TGTGCCAGCAGCCCCGATGGGGACAGGGGGAGGTCTTTCTTT.

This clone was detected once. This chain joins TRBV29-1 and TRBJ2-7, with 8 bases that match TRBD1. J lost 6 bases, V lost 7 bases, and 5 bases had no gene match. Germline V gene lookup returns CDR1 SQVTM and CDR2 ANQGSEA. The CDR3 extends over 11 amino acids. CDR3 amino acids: CSAGQGSEQYF. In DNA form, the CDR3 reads TGCAGCGCCGGACAGGGTTCCGAGCAGTACTTC.

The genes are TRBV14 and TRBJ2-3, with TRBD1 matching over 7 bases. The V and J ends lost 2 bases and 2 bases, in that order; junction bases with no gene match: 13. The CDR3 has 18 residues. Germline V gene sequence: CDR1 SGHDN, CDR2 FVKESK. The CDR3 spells CASSQRWATGVTTDTQYF. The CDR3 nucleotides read TGTGCCAGCAGCCAAAGATGGGCCACAGGGGTTACCACAGATACGCAGTATTTT.

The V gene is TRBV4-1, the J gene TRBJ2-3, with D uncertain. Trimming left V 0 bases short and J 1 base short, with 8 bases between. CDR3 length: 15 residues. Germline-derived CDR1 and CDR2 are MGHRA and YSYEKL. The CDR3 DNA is TGCGCCAGCAGCCAAGAATCGGCGGGCACAGATACGCAGTATTTT. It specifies CASSQESAGTDTQYF.

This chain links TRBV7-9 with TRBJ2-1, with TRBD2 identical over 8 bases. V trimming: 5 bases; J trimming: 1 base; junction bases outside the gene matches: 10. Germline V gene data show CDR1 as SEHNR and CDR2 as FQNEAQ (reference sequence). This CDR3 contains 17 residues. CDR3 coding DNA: TGTGCCAGCAGCGTAACTCTTCGGGGGGGTTCCTACAATGAGCAGTTCTTC. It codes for CASSVTLRGGSYNEQFF.

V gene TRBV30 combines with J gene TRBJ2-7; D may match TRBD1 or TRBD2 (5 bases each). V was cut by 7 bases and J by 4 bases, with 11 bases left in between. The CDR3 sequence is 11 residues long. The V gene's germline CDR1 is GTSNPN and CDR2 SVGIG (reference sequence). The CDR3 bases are TGTGCCTATCTGAGGGGTTACGAGCAGTACTTC. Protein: CAYLRGYEQYF.

The CDR3 region is CASSLRQYYGYTF. The CDR3 region has the DNA TGTGCCAGCAGCTTAAGGCAGTACTATGGCTACACCTTC. V and J are TRBV7-2 and TRBJ1-2; D gene ambiguous. CDR3 length equals 13 residues. The germline V gene has CDR1 SGHTA and CDR2 FQGNSA. V was trimmed by 2 bases and J by 3 bases, leaving 7 bases between them.

CDR3 sequence (DNA): TGTGCCTGGACCCCTCCTAAGACAGGTCCTACCTACGAGCAGTACTTC. As protein: CAWTPPKTGPTYEQYF. V is TRBV30 and J is TRBJ2-7; a weak D match, TRBD1 (6 bases). The germline V gene has CDR1 GTSNPN and CDR2 SVGIG (reference sequence). Trimming took off 4 bases at V and 2 bases at J, with 21 bases between the two ends. There are 16 residues in the CDR3.

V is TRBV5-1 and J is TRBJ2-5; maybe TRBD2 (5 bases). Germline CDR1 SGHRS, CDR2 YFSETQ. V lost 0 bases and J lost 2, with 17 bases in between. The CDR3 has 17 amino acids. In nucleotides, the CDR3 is TGCGCCAGCAGCTTGGGAGGAGGTGGGCGGAGACAAGAGACCCAGTACTTC. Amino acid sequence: CASSLGGGGRRQETQYF. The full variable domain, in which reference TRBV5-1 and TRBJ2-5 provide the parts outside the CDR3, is KAGVTQTPRYLIKTRGQQVTLSCSPISGHRSVSWYQQTPGQGLQFLFEYFSETQRNKGNFPGRFSGRQFSNSRSEMNVSTLELGDSALYLCASSLGGGGRRQETQYFGPGTRLLVL.

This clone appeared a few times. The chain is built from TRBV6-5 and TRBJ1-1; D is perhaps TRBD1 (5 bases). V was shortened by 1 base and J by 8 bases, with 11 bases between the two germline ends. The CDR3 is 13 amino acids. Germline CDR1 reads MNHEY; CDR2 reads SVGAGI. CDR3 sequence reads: CASSYLGATEAFF. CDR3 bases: TGTGCCAGCAGTTACTTAGGGGCTACAGAAGCTTTCTTT.

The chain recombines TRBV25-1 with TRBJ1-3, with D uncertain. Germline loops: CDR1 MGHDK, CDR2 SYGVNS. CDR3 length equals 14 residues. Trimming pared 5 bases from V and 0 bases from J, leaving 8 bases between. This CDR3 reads CASSSLSSGNTIYF. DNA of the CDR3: TGTGCCAGCAGTAGTCTGAGCTCTGGAAACACCATATATTTT.

In DNA, the CDR3 is TGTGCCAGCAGCCGGACAGGCTCTGGAAACACCATATATTTT. Amino acids: CASSRTGSGNTIYF. J is TRBJ1-3 and V is TRBV7-8; 7 bases align to TRBD1. V lost 5 bases, J lost 0 bases, and 1 base stayed unmatched. CDR3 length equals 14 residues. Germline V CDR1 and CDR2: SGHVS, FQNEAQ.

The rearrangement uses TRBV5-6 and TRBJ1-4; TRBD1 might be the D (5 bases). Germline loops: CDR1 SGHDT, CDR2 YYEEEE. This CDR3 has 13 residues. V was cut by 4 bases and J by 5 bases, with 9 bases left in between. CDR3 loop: CASSLGPNEKLFF. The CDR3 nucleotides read TGTGCCAGCAGCCTGGGGCCCAATGAAAAACTGTTTTTT.

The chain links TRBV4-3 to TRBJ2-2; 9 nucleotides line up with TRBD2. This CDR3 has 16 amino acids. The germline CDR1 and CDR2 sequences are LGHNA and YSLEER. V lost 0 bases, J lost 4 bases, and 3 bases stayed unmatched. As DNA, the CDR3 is TGCGCCAGCAGCCAAGACGGTAGCGGGGGCACCGGGGAGCTGTTTTTT. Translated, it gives CASSQDGSGGTGELFF.

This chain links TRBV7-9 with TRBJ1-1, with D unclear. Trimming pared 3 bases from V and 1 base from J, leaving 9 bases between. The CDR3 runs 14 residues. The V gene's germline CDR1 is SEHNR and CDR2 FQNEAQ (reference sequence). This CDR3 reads CASSLSVANTEAFF. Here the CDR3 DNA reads TGTGCCAGCAGCTTGAGCGTAGCGAACACTGAAGCTTTCTTT.

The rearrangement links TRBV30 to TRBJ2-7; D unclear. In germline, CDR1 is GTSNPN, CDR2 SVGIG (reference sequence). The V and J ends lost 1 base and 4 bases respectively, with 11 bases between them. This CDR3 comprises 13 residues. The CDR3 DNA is TGTGCCTGGAGTGATGGGGTTAGTTACGAGCAGTACTTC. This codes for CAWSDGVSYEQYF.

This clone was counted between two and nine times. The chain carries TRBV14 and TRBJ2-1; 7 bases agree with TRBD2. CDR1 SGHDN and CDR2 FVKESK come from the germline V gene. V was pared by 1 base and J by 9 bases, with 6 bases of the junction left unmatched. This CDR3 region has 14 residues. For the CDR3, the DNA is TGTGCCAGCAGCCAAGTGGGGGGGGTAACTGAGCAGTTCTTC. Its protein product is CASSQVGGVTEQFF.